What follows are 12 T cell receptor beta chains derived from one specimen sequenced in a study of cytomegalovirus exposure and HLA in healthy donors. Repertoires were generated with immunoSEQ multiplex PCR, while TCRdb's copy carries only in-frame clones and drops some. The sample shows some 130,000 clones, 70% to 85% of them seen only once. Input material: PBMCs. The receptors originated from a man aged 25 to 40 in good health and CMV-seropositive.

The chain uses TRBV10-1 and TRBJ1-1; 7 bases are shared with TRBD1. The CDR3 has 13 residues. The J segment lost 6 bases and the V segment lost 6 bases, leaving 7 bases of the junction unmatched. Germline CDR1 WNHNN, CDR2 SYGVQD (reference sequence). The CDR3 protein is CASSPGGLAEAFF. The CDR3 DNA is TGCGCCAGCAGCCCAGGGGGTCTCGCTGAAGCTTTCTTT.

The chain uses TRBV9 and TRBJ2-7, with 8 nucleotides matching TRBD2. In germline, CDR1 is SGDLS, CDR2 YYNGEE. V lost 4 bases, J lost 3 bases, and 6 bases stayed unmatched. CDR3 length: 14 amino acids. In nucleotides, the CDR3 is TGTGCCAGCAGCCCTGGAGCGGGGGTCTACGAGCAGTACTTC. It translates to CASSPGAGVYEQYF.

This chain joins TRBV5-1 and TRBJ2-7, with 9 positions matching TRBD1. The CDR3 has 14 amino acids. CDR1 and CDR2 (germline): SGHRS, YFSETQ. V dropped 0 bases and J dropped 6; count of bases not matched to a gene: 4. CDR3 nucleotides: TGCGCCAGCAGCTTGGTGACAGGGGGACGCGAGCAGTACTTC. Encoded protein: CASSLVTGGREQYF.

The J gene is TRBJ1-1, the V gene TRBV9, with 7 bases that match TRBD1. The CDR3 extends over 14 amino acids. With 0 bases clipped from V and 7 bases from J, the junction kept 6 bases outside the gene matches. Per the germline V gene, CDR1 is SGDLS and CDR2 is YYNGEE. This chain's CDR3 is CASSVEGGLGEAFF. CDR3 nucleotides: TGTGCCAGCAGCGTAGAAGGGGGCTTGGGTGAAGCTTTCTTT.

The V gene is TRBV6-1, the J gene TRBJ1-1; 7 nucleotides align to TRBD1. The germline CDR1 and CDR2 sequences are MNHNS and SASEGT. CDR3 length equals 15 residues. Trimming cost V 4 bases and J 4 bases; bases outside gene matches: 9. As DNA, the CDR3 is TGTGCCAGCAGTGCCCAGACAGGGTTGGGCACTGAAGCTTTCTTT. Amino acid sequence: CASSAQTGLGTEAFF.

J is TRBJ2-7 and V is TRBV6-5; 11 nucleotides agree with TRBD1. CDR3 length: 15 residues. V lost 6 bases, J lost 4 bases, and 8 bases stayed unmatched. The germline V gene encodes CDR1 MNHEY and CDR2 SVGAGI. CDR3 DNA: TGTGCCAGCAGCCGGACAGGGGGCGATAGATACGAGCAGTACTTC. The encoded protein is CASSRTGGDRYEQYF.

The chain employs TRBV5-1 and TRBJ1-2; 8 nucleotides line up with TRBD1. The CDR3 has 14 residues. Trimming removed 4 bases from V and 4 bases from J; junction bases left unmatched: 6. Germline lookup yields CDR1 SGHRS and CDR2 YFSETQ. The CDR3 DNA reads as TGCGCCAGCAGCCGTGACAGGGGCGGCTATGGCTACACCTTC. It codes for CASSRDRGGYGYTF.

The rearrangement uses TRBV7-6 and TRBJ1-4, with D maybe TRBD1 (5 bases). Germline V lookup: CDR1 SGHVS, CDR2 FNYEAQ. CDR3 length equals 14 residues. The germline V and J ends were trimmed by 4 bases and 0 bases, with 6 bases remaining between them. The CDR3, as DNA: TGTGCCAGCAGCTCCAGGGCAACTAATGAAAAACTGTTTTTT. It translates to CASSSRATNEKLFF.

The chain joins TRBV30 to TRBJ2-5; a weak D match, TRBD1 (5 bases). The length of the CDR3 is 13 residues. Germline CDR1 GTSNPN, CDR2 SVGIG (reference sequence). With 4 bases removed from V and 2 bases from J, the gap between germline ends came to 11 bases. DNA for the CDR3: TGTGCCTGGACGGACACTATTCAAGAGACCCAGTACTTC. Encoded protein: CAWTDTIQETQYF.

The chain is built from TRBV5-1 and TRBJ1-1; tentatively, D is TRBD1 (6 bases). The CDR3 loop spans 16 amino acids. V lost 3 bases and J lost 0, with 15 bases in between. CDR1 and CDR2 (germline): SGHRS, YFSETQ. CDR3 DNA sequence: TGCGCCAGCAGCTCGGGACAAAAACCCATGAACACTGAAGCTTTCTTT. Translating it yields CASSSGQKPMNTEAFF. The entire variable domain, with the rest obtained from reference TRBV5-1 and TRBJ1-1, is as follows: KAGVTQTPRYLIKTRGQQVTLSCSPISGHRSVSWYQQTPGQGLQFLFEYFSETQRNKGNFPGRFSGRQFSNSRSEMNVSTLELGDSALYLCASSSGQKPMNTEAFFGQGTRLTVV.

The gene calls are TRBV27 and TRBJ2-3, with D perhaps matching TRBD2 (5 bases). V was cut by 5 bases and J by 2 bases, with 17 bases left in between. There are 16 residues in the CDR3. Germline V gene sequence: CDR1 MNHEY, CDR2 SMNVEV (reference sequence). The CDR3 spells CASSAGWRTFTDTQYF. CDR3 in DNA: TGTGCCAGCAGTGCCGGCTGGCGGACTTTCACAGATACGCAGTATTTT.

V is TRBV5-4 and J is TRBJ1-1; tentative D call: TRBD1 (5 bases). Per the germline V gene, CDR1 is SGHNT and CDR2 is YYREEE (reference sequence). V lost 7 bases, J lost 5 bases, and 15 bases lay in between. The CDR3 covers 13 residues. CDR3 protein: CASGRGSGTEAFF. Written as DNA, the CDR3 is TGTGCCAGCGGGAGGGGCTCGGGGACTGAAGCTTTCTTT.